Following are 2 T cell receptor beta chains from one sample sequenced in a study of T-cell memory formation after mild COVID-19 listed by TCRdb under 2021. Library preparation used 5' RACE. Data came from an Illumina NovaSeq 6000. The public reads were reanalyzed by TCRdb: fastp trimming at Q25, MiXCR alignment, in-frame beta chains only. Under each unique CDR3 protein, matching rows form one entry showing the most common genes and DNA. This sample is represented by over 45,000 distinct CDR3 sequences; over 9% of them were singletons. Approximately 12% of the sample is held by the ten biggest clonotypes. The sample was PBMCs or a T cell subset sorted from them (not recorded which). The receptor set was obtained from an adult woman who had mild COVID-19 (a few samples of this study predate the infection). The sample titles of this study are shuffled in the database, so cell type and time point are left out; the donor was told from shared clones.

This clonotype was seen more than once but under ten times. One end of the junction varies from germline; a read error may be responsible. The V gene is TRBV7-7, the J gene TRBJ1-1; D perhaps matches TRBD1 (6 bases). Looked up from germline, CDR1 is SSHAT and CDR2 is FNYEAQ (reference sequence). This CDR3 spans 14 amino acids. The CDR3 DNA sequence: TGTGCTAGCACTCAGACCGGGACACGGACTGAAGCTTTCTTT. It encodes CASTQTGTRTEAFF.

This clonotype was seen only a few times. The chain employs TRBV10-3 and TRBJ2-3; TRBD2 aligns across 9 bases. V dropped 6 bases and J dropped 1; count of bases not matched to a gene: 11. Germline CDR1 and CDR2: ENHRY and SYGVKD. The CDR3 sequence is 17 residues long. As DNA, the CDR3 is TGTGCCATCAGGCCTCTGGATGTAGCGGGGGGCACAGATACGCAGTATTTT. It is translated as CAIRPLDVAGGTDTQYF.